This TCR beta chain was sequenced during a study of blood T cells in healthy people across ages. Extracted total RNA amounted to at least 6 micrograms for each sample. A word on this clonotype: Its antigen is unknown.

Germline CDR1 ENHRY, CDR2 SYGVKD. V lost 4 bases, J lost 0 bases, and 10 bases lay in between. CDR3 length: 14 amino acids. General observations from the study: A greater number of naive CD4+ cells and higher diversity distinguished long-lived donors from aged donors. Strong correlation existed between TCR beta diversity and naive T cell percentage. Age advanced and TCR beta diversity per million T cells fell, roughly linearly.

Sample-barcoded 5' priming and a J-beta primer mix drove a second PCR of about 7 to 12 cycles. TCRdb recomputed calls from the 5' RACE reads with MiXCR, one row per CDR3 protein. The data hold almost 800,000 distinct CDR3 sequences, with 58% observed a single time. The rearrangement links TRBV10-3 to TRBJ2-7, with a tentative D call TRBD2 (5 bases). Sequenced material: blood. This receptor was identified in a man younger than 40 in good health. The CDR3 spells CAISGTGTSYEQYF. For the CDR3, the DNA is TGTGCCATCAGTGGGACGGGAACCTCCTACGAGCAGTACTTC.